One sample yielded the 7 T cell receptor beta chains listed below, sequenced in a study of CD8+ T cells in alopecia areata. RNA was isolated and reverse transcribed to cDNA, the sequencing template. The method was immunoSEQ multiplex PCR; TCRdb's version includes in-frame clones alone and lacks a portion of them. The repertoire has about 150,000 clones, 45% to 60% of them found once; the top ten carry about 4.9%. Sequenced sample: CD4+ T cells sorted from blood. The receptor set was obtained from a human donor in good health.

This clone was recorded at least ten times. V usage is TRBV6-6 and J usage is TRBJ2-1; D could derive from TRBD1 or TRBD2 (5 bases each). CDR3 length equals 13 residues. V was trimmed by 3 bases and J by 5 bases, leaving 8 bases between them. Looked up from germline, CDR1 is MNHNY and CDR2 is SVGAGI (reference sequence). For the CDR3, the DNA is TGTGCCAGCAGTTATACGGGGCACAATGAGCAGTTCTTC. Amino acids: CASSYTGHNEQFF.

CDR3: CASSQSGSGQETQYF. Here the CDR3 DNA reads TGTGCCAGCAGCCAGTCAGGTTCAGGCCAAGAGACCCAGTACTTC. The V gene is TRBV7-7, the J gene TRBJ2-5; D is uncertain. This CDR3 region has 15 residues. Germline V lookup: CDR1 SSHAT, CDR2 FNYEAQ (reference sequence). V was pared by 5 bases and J by 1 base, with 14 bases between.

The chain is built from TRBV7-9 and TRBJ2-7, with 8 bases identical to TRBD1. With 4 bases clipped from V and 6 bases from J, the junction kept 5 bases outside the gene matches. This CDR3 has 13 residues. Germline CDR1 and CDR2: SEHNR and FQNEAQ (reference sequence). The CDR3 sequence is CASSSTGVGEQYF. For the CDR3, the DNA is TGTGCCAGCAGCTCGACAGGGGTGGGCGAGCAGTACTTC.

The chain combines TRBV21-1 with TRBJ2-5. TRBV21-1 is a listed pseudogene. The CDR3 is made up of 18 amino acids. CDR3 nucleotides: TGTGCCAGCAGCAAAGCATTAAGGGGGGAGGAAGACCAAGAGACCCAGTACTTC. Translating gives CASSKALRGEEDQETQYF.

The CDR3 DNA is TGTGCCAGCAGTGAACTAGCGGGCTCCTACAATGAGCAGTTCTTC. This encodes CASSELAGSYNEQFF. The chain couples TRBV6-1 to TRBJ2-1; TRBD2 aligns across 8 bases. With V trimmed by 2 bases and J by 0 bases, 0 bases remained unmatched. Germline CDR1 MNHNS, CDR2 SASEGT. The CDR3 has 15 amino acids.

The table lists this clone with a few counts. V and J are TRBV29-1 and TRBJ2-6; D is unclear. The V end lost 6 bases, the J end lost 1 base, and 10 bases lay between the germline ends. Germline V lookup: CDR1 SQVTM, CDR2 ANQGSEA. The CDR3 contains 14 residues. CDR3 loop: CSVDQPSGANVLTF. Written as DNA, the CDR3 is TGCAGCGTAGATCAGCCATCTGGGGCCAACGTCCTGACTTTC.

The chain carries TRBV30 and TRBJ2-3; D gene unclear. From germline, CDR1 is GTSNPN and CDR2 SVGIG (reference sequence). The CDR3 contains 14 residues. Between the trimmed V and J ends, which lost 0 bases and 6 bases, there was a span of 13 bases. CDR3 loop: CAWSVGRPLDTQYF. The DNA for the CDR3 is TGTGCCTGGAGTGTTGGTCGTCCTTTGGATACGCAGTATTTT.